The clone carrying this TCR beta chain was recorded only once. What it binds is not known. The data were taken from a study of PD-1 blockade in classical Hodgkin lymphoma. Points from the study as a whole: Diversity in CD4+ TCRs, unlike that measured in CD8+ TCRs, had risen significantly by C4D1. Nivolumab initiation under 1 year post-ASCT meant exclusion. Newly diagnosed and completely responding patients shared comparable baseline diversity.

CDR3 size: 16 residues. Germline V gene sequence: CDR1 MDHEN, CDR2 SYDVKM. The ends lost 6 bases at V and 1 base at J; junction bases unmatched: 5. Each patient experienced a relapse that followed autologous stem cell transplantation, and brentuximab vedotin exposure varied. Best response was recorded as complete response, partial response or progressive disease. The method was immunoSEQ multiplex PCR; TCRdb's version includes in-frame clones alone and lacks a portion of them. Seen here are tens of thousands of clones, 89% observed once, and the top ten hold roughly a fifth. The sequence came from a human donor with classical Hodgkin lymphoma. This sample comprised peripheral blood mononuclear cells (PBMCs), obtained at baseline. This rearrangement joins TRBV28 to TRBJ2-2; TRBD1 agrees at 10 bases. CDR3 amino acids: CASSCRDRGNTGELFF. DNA of the CDR3: TGTGCCAGCAGCTGCCGGGACAGGGGGAACACCGGGGAGCTGTTTTTT.